Shown below are 2 T cell receptor beta chains from a single sample sequenced in a study of shared clonotypes between healthy human individuals (dated by TCRdb to about 2020). Library construction relied on the immunoSEQ multiplex PCR assay. In its TCRdb copy, this immuneACCESS table keeps in-frame sequences only and misses some clones. Where compared with another copy, unresolved V genes explain less than half of these, and the others have no known cause. Present in this sample are over a million clones, about 96% of which were seen just once. Jointly, the top ten make up roughly 1.2% of the sample. The sample comprised naive CD4+ T cells sorted from blood. According to the study, the label for this sample's cell subset or site signals: CD45RA+ positively selected. The receptors originated from a man aged 30 to 39 in good health.

The genes are TRBV7-9 and TRBJ2-5; 7 bases line up with TRBD1. The CDR3 has 15 residues. Germline loops: CDR1 SEHNR, CDR2 FQNEAQ (reference sequence). The V segment lost 5 bases and the J segment 5 bases; nucleotides outside the gene matches: 11. The CDR3 is CASSKKTGFQETQYF. The CDR3 bases are TGTGCCAGCAGCAAAAAGACAGGGTTTCAGGAGACCCAGTACTTC.

The chain employs TRBV18 and TRBJ1-5; 7 bases fit TRBD1. V gave up 2 bases and J gave up 5 bases; unmatched junction bases: 3. The germline V gene encodes CDR1 KGHSH and CDR2 LQKENI. The CDR3 has 14 residues. The CDR3 region has the DNA TGTGCCAGCTCACCAGGGACAGAATATCAGCCCCAGCATTTT. Amino acids: CASSPGTEYQPQHF.